Listed below are T cell receptor beta chains from one sample, sequenced in a study of T cell repertoires in cytomegalovirus infection. Their recognized antigens are unknown. TCRdb re-analysed the reads in MiXCR, keeping a single row per CDR3 protein. Seen here are hundreds of thousands of distinct CDR3 sequences, 33% observed once, and the top ten hold 15% to 20%. The sample consisted of cultured PBMCs, taken from culture after CMV antigen stimulation. Receptor source: a human donor in good health (CMV status not recorded). Some clones in this sample may be carry-over from other donors' samples. Each CDR3 is given with its conserved first and last residue. The D gene is left open where the match is weak. Not all rows give a size; the values are once, few, many and, for expanded clones, a class.

clone size	D gene	V gene	J gene	CDR3 DNA	CDR3 protein
NA	NA	TRBV20-1	TRBJ2-7	TGCAGTGCTACTTCACAGTACGAGCAGTACTTC	CSATSQYEQYF
few	NA	TRBV4-2	TRBJ2-3	TGTGCCAGCAGCCACAACGGCGGAAGCACAGATACGCAGTATTTT	CASSHNGGSTDTQYF
NA	NA	TRBV7-2	TRBJ1-6	TGTGCCAGCCGCAAGACGGGGTATAATTCACCCCTCCACTTT	CASRKTGYNSPLHF
NA	NA	TRBV2	TRBJ1-1	TGTGCCAGCAGCGACCAGAAGAACACTGAAGCTTTCTTT	CASSDQKNTEAFF
many	NA	TRBV7-2	TRBJ2-3	TGTGCCAGCAGCTTATCTCGACCGGGGTCAGATACGCAGTATTTT	CASSLSRPGSDTQYF
NA	NA	TRBV6-1	TRBJ1-5	TGTGCCAGCAGTCGGGACGGCTGGAACAATCAGCCCCAGCATTTT	CASSRDGWNNQPQHF
NA	NA	TRBV5-1	TRBJ2-5	TGCGCCAGCAGCACGGGACTGCCTCCATGGACCCAGTACTTC	CASSTGLPPWTQYF
NA	NA	TRBV12-3/TRBV12-4	TRBJ2-1	TGTGCCAGCAGCCCCAACGAGGTTTACAATGAGCAGTTCTTC	CASSPNEVYNEQFF
many	NA	TRBV7-2	TRBJ2-3	TGTGCCAGCAGCGTGCCGGGGAGTGCAGATACGCAGTATTTT	CASSVPGSADTQYF
NA	NA	TRBV6-1	TRBJ2-3	TGTGCCAGCAAGCAGGGAGTACGCACAGATACGCAGTATTTT	CASKQGVRTDTQYF
few	NA	TRBV4-3	TRBJ2-7	TGCGCCAGCAGCCGTAAGTACCACTACGAGCAGTACTTC	CASSRKYHYEQYF
few	NA	TRBV20-1	TRBJ1-5	TGCAGTGCTAGAGGGTCGCTTTCTAGCAATCAGCCCCAGCATTTT	CSARGSLSSNQPQHF
NA	TRBD1	TRBV6-1	TRBJ2-3	TGTGCCACCAAGGACAGGGTGATGGCAGATACGCAGTATTTT	CATKDRVMADTQYF
NA	TRBD2	TRBV6-2/TRBV6-3	TRBJ2-1	TGTGCCAGTTATATGACTAGCGCGACCTACAATGAGCAGTTCTTC	CASYMTSATYNEQFF
NA	NA	TRBV5-4	TRBJ1-2	TGTGCCAGCAGCGTGTCCGGGTCCCCCTATGGCTACACCTTC	CASSVSGSPYGYTF
few	TRBD2	TRBV27	TRBJ2-1	TGTGCCAGCAGTCCCCTGGGACTAGCGGGAGACAATGAGCAGTTCTTC	CASSPLGLAGDNEQFF
NA	NA	TRBV7-2	TRBJ2-5	TGTGCCAGCAGCCCACCGGGGAAAGGGCGACAAGAGACCCAGTACTTC	CASSPPGKGRQETQYF
once	NA	TRBV27	TRBJ1-2	TGTGCCAGCAGTTTCAGGGCTGGGTATGGCTACACCTTC	CASSFRAGYGYTF
NA	NA	TRBV28	TRBJ1-2	TGTGCCAGCAGCAAAAGGACAGATGGCTACACCTTC	CASSKRTDGYTF
NA	TRBD2	TRBV4-1	TRBJ2-2	TGCGCCAGCAGCCAAGGTGTGACTAGCGGCACCGGGGAGCTGTTTTTT	CASSQGVTSGTGELFF
NA	TRBD1	TRBV5-1	TRBJ1-1	TGCGCCAGCAGCTTGGAAGGGACAGGAGGGACTGAAGCTTTCTTT	CASSLEGTGGTEAFF
NA	NA	TRBV18	TRBJ2-2	TGTGCCAGCTCTCAAGGAACGGCCGGGGAGCTGTTTTTT	CASSQGTAGELFF
NA	TRBD1	TRBV28	TRBJ1-4	TGTGCCAGCAGGCAACAGGGGGGTGAGGAAAAACTGTTTTTT	CASRQQGGEEKLFF
many	TRBD2	TRBV7-8	TRBJ2-3	TGTGCCAGCAGCTCCCGCAGGGAGGGGACGCAGTATTTT	CASSSRREGTQYF
NA	NA	TRBV19	TRBJ2-7	TGTGCCAGTAGTATGGCACAGGGAGTCGACGAGCAGTACTTC	CASSMAQGVDEQYF
once	TRBD1	TRBV20-1	TRBJ2-7	TGCAGTGCCAGGGGACAGCGGCCCTACGAGCAGTACTTC	CSARGQRPYEQYF
NA	NA	TRBV11-2	TRBJ1-2	TGTGCCAGCAGCTTATATGCTAACTATGGCTACACCTTC	CASSLYANYGYTF
few	NA	TRBV6-2/TRBV6-3	TRBJ2-1	TGTGCCAGCAGGCGGGGACGGCGATACAATGAGCAGTTCTTC	CASRRGRRYNEQFF
many	TRBD2	TRBV7-2	TRBJ2-3	TGTGCCAGCAGCTTCCGCGGGGGTGGTACAGATACGCAGTATTTT	CASSFRGGGTDTQYF
NA	NA	TRBV6-1	TRBJ1-2	TGTGCCACACTACGCGGGTTTGGCTACACCTTC	CATLRGFGYTF
once	TRBD2	TRBV5-1	TRBJ2-5	TGCGCCAGCAGGATCGGGGGGGCAAGAGAGACCCAGTACTTC	CASRIGGARETQYF
NA	NA	TRBV11-2	TRBJ2-7	TGTGCCAGCAGACGAATCGGAGGCCAGGGGAGCTCCTACGAGCAGTACTTC	CASRRIGGQGSSYEQYF